This T cell receptor beta chain is from a study of technical replicates of blood from several donors. Profiling relied on immunoSEQ multiplex PCR, and the TCRdb table lists in-frame clones only, not all of them. Of roughly 72,000 clones listed, approximately 91% are singletons. The CDR3 covers 15 residues. V was trimmed by 4 bases and J by 0 bases, leaving 12 bases between them. Germline CDR1 is SGDLS and CDR2 is YYNGEE. Material for sequencing was T cells isolated from PBMCs. This rearrangement joins TRBV9 to TRBJ2-3; tentatively, D is TRBD1 (6 bases). This clonotype was obtained from a human donor in good health. The DNA of the CDR3 is TGTGCCAGCAGCCCTAGGGGGTCTAGCACAGATACGCAGTATTTT. It specifies CASSPRGSSTDTQYF.